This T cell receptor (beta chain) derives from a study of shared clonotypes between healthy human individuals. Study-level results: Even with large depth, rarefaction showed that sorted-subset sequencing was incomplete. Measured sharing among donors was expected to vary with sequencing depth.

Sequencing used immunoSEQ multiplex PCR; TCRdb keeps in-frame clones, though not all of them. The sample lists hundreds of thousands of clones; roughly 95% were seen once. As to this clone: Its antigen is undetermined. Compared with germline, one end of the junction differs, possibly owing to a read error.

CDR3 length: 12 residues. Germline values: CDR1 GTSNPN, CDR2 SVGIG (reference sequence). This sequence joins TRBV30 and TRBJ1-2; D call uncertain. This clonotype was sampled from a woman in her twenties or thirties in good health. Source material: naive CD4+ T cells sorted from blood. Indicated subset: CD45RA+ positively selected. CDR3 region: CAWSGSTLDQPF. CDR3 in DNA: TGTGCCTGGAGTGGTTCGACCCTGGATCAACCCTTC.